This T cell receptor beta chain was sequenced in a study of cytomegalovirus exposure and HLA in healthy donors. Findings and limits, study-wide: Apparent HLA restriction characterized most CMV-associated TCR beta chains in a later analysis. In a later analysis, HLA-associated beta chains showed higher expansion and lower generation probabilities than comparable chains.

Primers: 60 Vbeta forward and 13 Jbeta reverse. Here immunoSEQ multiplex PCR was the method, and the copy in TCRdb shows in-frame clones only, minus some. The sample gives about 170,000 clones, about 65% of which show up once; 6% to 7.5% is in the top ten. Note on this clone: What it binds is unknown.

V was clipped by 6 bases and J by 6 bases, with 7 bases between them. The CDR3 length is 11 residues. Looked up from germline, CDR1 is MGHDK and CDR2 is SYGVNS. The sample taken for sequencing was PBMCs. V gene TRBV25-1 combines with J gene TRBJ2-3; D not resolved. The TCR was taken from a man aged 40-50 years in good health and CMV-seropositive. For the CDR3, the DNA is TGTGCCAGCAGCGGCAGGGATACGCAGTATTTT. Its protein product is CASSGRDTQYF.